These 15 T cell receptor beta chains were all obtained from the same sample, sequenced in a study of T cell clonality in common variable immunodeficiency. Broader study findings: Reportedly, TCR beta sequences from common variable immunodeficiency showed fewer deletions and N-nucleotide insertions.

The antigens of these receptors remain unknown. Assay used: immunoSEQ multiplex PCR; TCRdb lists only in-frame clones, some missing. The sample shows about 23,000 clones, none of them appearing just once. The sequenced sample was peripheral blood mononuclear cells. These receptors all stem from a human donor with common variable immunodeficiency.

This clone was seen at least ten times. The CDR3 goes on 3 residues after the read ends, and that part is filled in from the germline J gene. V is TRBV5-4 and J is TRBJ2-5, with D possibly being TRBD2 (6 bases). This CDR3 is 15 amino acids long. CDR1 and CDR2 (germline): SGHNT, YYREEE (reference sequence). V dropped 4 bases and J dropped 7 bases, with 20 bases sitting between them. The covered CDR3 bases are TGTGCCAGCAGCCAGGACACTGGAGGGAAATGGACC. Encoded protein: CASSQDTGGKWT. The full CDR3 is CASSQDTGGKWTQYF.

This clone has ten or more counts. The observed sequence ends 3 residues before the CDR3 terminus, with the missing tail filled in from the germline J gene. This rearrangement joins TRBV30 to TRBJ2-2; 9 bases are shared with TRBD1. The V and J ends lost 5 bases and 6 bases, in that order; junction bases with no gene match: 7. The CDR3 is 14 residues long. CDR1 and CDR2 from the germline V gene are GTSNPN and SVGIG (reference sequence). The CDR3 bases that were read are TGTGCCTGGCACAGGGGGCAAGGGGCCGGGGAG. It encodes CAWHRGQGAGE. The complete CDR3 reads CAWHRGQGAGELFF.

This clone was seen more than once but under ten times. The covered CDR3 bases are TGTGCCAGTAGTGCCGGACTAGCGGATTACTACGAG. As protein: CASSAGLADYYE. The complete CDR3 sequence is CASSAGLADYYEQYF. The V gene is TRBV19, the J gene TRBJ2-7, with 10 bases lining up with TRBD2. The read halts 3 residues ahead of the CDR3 end, with the missing end drawn from the germline J gene. This CDR3 has 15 residues. Germline CDR1 and CDR2: LNHDA and SQIVND (reference sequence). The ends lost 5 bases at V and 3 bases at J; junction bases unmatched: 7. Full variable domain (rest looked up from reference TRBV19 and TRBJ2-7): DGGITQSPKYLFRKEGQNVTLSCEQNLNHDAMYWYRQDPGQGLRLIYYSQIVNDFQKGDIAEGYSVSREKKESFPLTVTSAQKNPTAFYLCASSAGLADYYEQYFGPGTRLTVT.

This clone has a handful of counts. The sequenced fragment ends 3 residues before the CDR3 boundary, so the rest is inferred from the germline J gene. V is TRBV18 and J is TRBJ2-3; 11 nucleotides match TRBD2. The CDR3 totals 17 residues. Germline CDR1 reads KGHSH; CDR2 reads LQKENI. V was pared by 3 bases and J by 7 bases, with 12 bases of the junction left unmatched. CDR3 sequence: CASSPPDSLAGGNTQYF. The sequenced part of the CDR3 DNA is TGTGCCAGCTCACCCCCTGACTCTCTAGCGGGAGGAAATACG.

The covered CDR3 bases are TGCGCCAGCAGCTTGGGGGGGGGCCTCACAGATACG. Its translation: CASSLGGGLTDT. The entire CDR3 reads CASSLGGGLTDTQYF. V and J are TRBV5-1 and TRBJ2-3; possible D gene TRBD2, 7 bases. The DNA ends 3 residues before the CDR3 does, and the rest of the CDR3 is filled in from the germline J gene. The length of the CDR3 is 15 residues. Per germline, CDR1 SGHRS and CDR2 YFSETQ. V was trimmed by 0 bases and J by 2 bases, leaving 10 bases between them.

As regards this clone: Sequencing ends 3 residues short of the CDR3 end; the germline J gene provides the rest. The chain recombines TRBV13 with TRBJ2-5; TRBD1 matches at 10 bases. The CDR3 length is 16 residues. V trimming: 5 bases; J trimming: 3 bases; junction bases outside the gene matches: 9. CDR1 and CDR2 (germline): PRHDT, FYEKMQ (reference sequence). The CDR3 bases that were read are TGTGCCAGCAGCCATAGGGGACAGGGGAGGGAAGAGACC. It translates to CASSHRGQGREET. The whole CDR3 sequence reads CASSHRGQGREETQYF.

Incomplete CDR3 DNA: TGTGCCAGTAGTATCCAGGGGGGCGTCCGGGCCTATGGC. It translates to CASSIQGGVRAYG. The whole CDR3 protein reads CASSIQGGVRAYGYTF. The chain uses TRBV19 and TRBJ1-2; 7 nucleotides match TRBD1. The CDR3 end is not reached by the read, which stops 3 residues before it; the germline J gene fills it in. The CDR3 contains 16 residues. Per the germline V gene, CDR1 is LNHDA and CDR2 is SQIVND (reference sequence). V shed 3 bases, J shed 4 bases, and the junction held 11 bases outside the gene matches. The full variable domain, in which reference TRBV19 and TRBJ1-2 provide the parts outside the CDR3, is DGGITQSPKYLFRKEGQNVTLSCEQNLNHDAMYWYRQDPGQGLRLIYYSQIVNDFQKGDIAEGYSVSREKKESFPLTVTSAQKNPTAFYLCASSIQGGVRAYGYTFGSGTRLTVV.

This clone showed up just a few times. The DNA read from the CDR3 is TGCGCCAGCAGCTTGGGCGGGTATCAGCACGAG. It encodes CASSLGGYQHE. The CDR3 in full is CASSLGGYQHEQYF. The V gene is TRBV5-1, the J gene TRBJ2-7, with D perhaps TRBD2 (5 bases). Read coverage stops 3 residues before the CDR3 terminus; the germline J gene supplies the remainder. V was cut by 0 bases and J by 5 bases, with 12 bases left in between. There are 14 residues in the CDR3. Germline lookup yields CDR1 SGHRS and CDR2 YFSETQ.

A few counts support this clone. The CDR3 end falls 3 residues outside the read, so it is completed with the germline J gene. The chain combines TRBV19 with TRBJ2-7, with 9 positions matching TRBD1. CDR3 length equals 15 residues. Looked up from germline, CDR1 is LNHDA and CDR2 is SQIVND (reference sequence). The V and J ends lost 5 bases and 6 bases, in that order; junction bases with no gene match: 11. The CDR3 is CASSLPGTGRVEQYF. The CDR3 bases that were read are TGTGCCAGTAGTCTACCCGGGACAGGGAGGGTCGAG.

There are many counts of this clone. The missing CDR3 end, 3 residues past where the read stops, is filled in from the germline J gene. The rearrangement uses TRBV5-1 and TRBJ2-2; 10 bases align to TRBD2. This CDR3 contains 15 residues. V lost 2 bases, J lost 6 bases, and 4 bases stayed unmatched. Germline V gene lookup returns CDR1 SGHRS and CDR2 YFSETQ. The chain's CDR3 is CASSLLAGYAGELFF. The sequenced CDR3 bases are TGCGCCAGCAGCTTACTAGCGGGATACGCCGGGGAG.

About this clone: The CDR3 goes on 3 residues after the read ends, and that part is filled in from the germline J gene. The J gene is TRBJ2-7, the V gene TRBV29-1; 9 bases agree with TRBD1. Germline CDR1 and CDR2: SQVTM and ANQGSEA. This CDR3 spans 12 amino acids. V was clipped by 4 bases and J by 4 bases; unmatched bases: 2. The CDR3 is CSVGGQGYEQYF. The sequenced CDR3 bases are TGCAGCGTTGGGGGACAGGGTTACGAG.

A note on this clone: The read gets to within 3 residues of the CDR3 end, and the germline J gene fills in the rest. The J gene is TRBJ1-5, the V gene TRBV19, with D perhaps TRBD1 (5 bases). Germline CDR1 reads LNHDA; CDR2 reads SQIVND (reference sequence). This CDR3 is 15 amino acids long. V lost 5 bases, J lost 6 bases, and 17 bases lay in between. The sequenced part of the CDR3 DNA is TGTGCCAGTAGTGTCAGGGTCGGGCTCGGTCAGCCC. Translating it yields CASSVRVGLGQP. The whole CDR3 protein is CASSVRVGLGQPQHF.

This clone was detected only a few times. Read coverage stops 3 residues before the CDR3 terminus; the germline J gene supplies the remainder. The chain is built from TRBV11-3 and TRBJ2-5, with 8 bases matching TRBD2. Germline assignment: CDR1 SGHNT and CDR2 YENEEA. The CDR3 is 15 residues long. Losses at the gene ends were 5 bases for V and 4 bases for J; bases not matched to a gene: 9. CDR3 loop: CASSPGGGDRETQYF. The CDR3 DNA, read in part, is TGTGCCAGCAGCCCGGGGGGGGGAGATCGAGAGACC.

Remarks on this clone: The read halts 3 residues ahead of the CDR3 end, with the missing end drawn from the germline J gene. V is TRBV5-1 and J is TRBJ2-6, with a weak D call TRBD1 (6 bases). The germline V gene has CDR1 SGHRS and CDR2 YFSETQ. The CDR3 runs to 17 residues. Trimming shortened V by 4 bases and J by 0 bases, and 14 bases separated the two germline ends. CDR3 sequence reads: CASSNARTASGANVLTF. The part of the CDR3 DNA that was read is TGCGCCAGCAGCAATGCTAGGACAGCCTCTGGGGCCAACGTC.

This clone was observed many times. The read comes to an end 3 residues before the CDR3 does, leaving the germline J gene to fill in the end. J is TRBJ2-1 and V is TRBV6-2 or TRBV6-3; a possible D gene is TRBD2 (7 bases). V was trimmed by 2 bases and J by 8 bases, leaving 19 bases between them. The CDR3 sequence is 16 residues long. Germline V CDR1 and CDR2: MNHEY, SVGEGT. The sequenced CDR3 bases are TGTGCCAGCAGTTACGGGAGGGGGGGCCGGAGCGATGAG. Protein product: CASSYGRGGRSDE. The full CDR3 protein reads CASSYGRGGRSDEQFF.